Listed here are 17 T cell receptor beta chains from one sample, sequenced in a study of patients and donors after allogeneic stem cell transplantation (dated by TCRdb to 2018 to 2020). Libraries came from RT-PCR. The data were produced on a NextSeq 550. TCRdb itself trimmed the public reads at Q25 with fastp, ran MiXCR and retained productive beta chains. Rows with a matching CDR3 protein are joined into one entry that keeps the most common DNA and genes. Recorded for this sample are about a million distinct CDR3 sequences; 15% to 20% of them occurred a single time. Around 5.5% of the sample is in the top ten clones. The sequencing sample was made of blood, either unsorted or a sorted T cell fraction (not recorded which). The receptors were gathered from a human donor who was either an allogeneic HSCT recipient or a stem cell or donor lymphocyte infusion donor (not recorded which). It is not recorded whose cells these are; they may come from a transplant donor.

This clonotype has just a few counts. V gene TRBV12-3 or TRBV12-4 combines with J gene TRBJ2-5, with D possibly matching TRBD2 (5 bases). This CDR3 spans 13 amino acids. Trimming took off 6 bases at V and 9 bases at J, with 17 bases between the two ends. CDR3 nucleotide sequence: TGTGCCAGCAGGAAATCGAGCAGCGGACCCCAGTACTTC. Translating gives CASRKSSSGPQYF.

This CDR3 is CASSSDFTNTGELFF. CDR3 in DNA: TGTGCCAGCAGTTCGGACTTCACGAACACCGGGGAGCTGTTTTTT. The chain carries TRBV28 and TRBJ2-2; tentatively, D is TRBD2 (5 bases). Germline loops: CDR1 MDHEN, CDR2 SYDVKM. The germline V and J ends were trimmed by 4 bases and 0 bases, with 9 bases remaining between them. The length of the CDR3 is 15 residues.

This clonotype was counted many times. The chain has TRBV6-1 and TRBJ1-2; no clear D. The length of the CDR3 is 15 residues. The germline gives CDR1 MNHNS, CDR2 SASEGT. Trimming took off 6 bases at V and 4 bases at J, with 18 bases between the two ends. The CDR3 nucleotides are TGTGCCAGCAGCACCAGACCGACCTGGTCCTATGGCTACACCTTC. Translating it yields CASSTRPTWSYGYTF.

This clonotype was counted only a few times. J is TRBJ2-3 and V is TRBV9; D gene uncertain. Germline V gene lookup returns CDR1 SGDLS and CDR2 YYNGEE. Trimming stripped 5 bases from V and 0 bases from J, with 13 bases between. The CDR3 length is 15 residues. The CDR3 bases are TGTGCCAGCAGTGGAGACTTCTCTAGCACAGATACGCAGTATTTT. This translates into CASSGDFSSTDTQYF.

The chain combines TRBV29-1 with TRBJ1-2, with a weak D call TRBD1 (6 bases). The germline V gene encodes CDR1 SQVTM and CDR2 ANQGSEA. This CDR3 comprises 15 residues. V shed 7 bases and J shed 4 bases, with 22 bases lying between them. The CDR3 DNA reads as TGCAGCGCCGCGAGGGGTTTCAGGGGAATCTATGGCTACACCTTC. Amino acids: CSAARGFRGIYGYTF.

J is TRBJ2-1 and V is TRBV5-6; 7 positions match TRBD2. Germline CDR1 and CDR2: SGHDT and YYEEEE. After removal of 0 bases from V and 9 bases from J, the junction contained 9 bases not matched to a gene. This CDR3 contains 15 residues. Here the CDR3 DNA reads TGTGCCAGCAGCTTGGATATGTGGGGGGGTACTGAGCAGTTCTTC. Encoded protein: CASSLDMWGGTEQFF.

The V call is TRBV7-8, the J call TRBJ2-6; unclear D gene. The germline V gene encodes CDR1 SGHVS and CDR2 FQNEAQ. V gave up 4 bases and J gave up 0 bases, with 10 bases separating them. CDR3 size: 16 residues. The CDR3 coding sequence is TGTGCCAGCAGCTCAACTCAGCTCTCTGGGGCCAACGTCCTGACTTTC. Translating it yields CASSSTQLSGANVLTF.

The chain recombines TRBV5-1 with TRBJ2-2, with TRBD2 matching 8 bases. CDR3 length equals 16 residues. With V trimmed by 4 bases and J by 3 bases, 8 bases remained unmatched. Germline lookup yields CDR1 SGHRS and CDR2 YFSETQ. CDR3 in amino acids: CASSTTGGPHTGELFF. CDR3 in DNA: TGCGCCAGCAGCACCACGGGGGGGCCGCACACCGGGGAGCTGTTTTTT.

The gene calls are TRBV20-1 and TRBJ2-1, with TRBD1 matching over 9 bases. The V segment lost 6 bases and the J segment 0 bases; nucleotides outside the gene matches: 12. The germline gives CDR1 DFQATT, CDR2 SNEGSKA (reference sequence). The CDR3 spans 17 residues. Here the CDR3 reads CSASGRTGDLSYNEQFF. The CDR3 nucleotides read TGCAGTGCCAGCGGCCGGACAGGGGATCTCTCCTACAATGAGCAGTTCTTC.

CDR3 protein: CASSHIPDNEQFF. The CDR3 DNA sequence: TGCGCCAGCAGCCACATTCCGGACAATGAGCAGTTCTTC. The chain carries TRBV5-1 and TRBJ2-1; D unclear. Trimming took 4 bases from V and 5 from J, leaving 10 bases between them. Germline lookup yields CDR1 SGHRS and CDR2 YFSETQ. This CDR3 region has 13 residues.

This clonotype was recorded a few times. The CDR3 coding sequence is TGTGCCAGTAGGAGCCGGGACAGCTCCTACGAGCAGTACTTC. Translation gives CASRSRDSSYEQYF. The chain links TRBV19 to TRBJ2-7, with 7 nucleotides matching TRBD1. V lost 6 bases to trimming and J lost 0 bases; unmatched junction nucleotides: 5. The CDR3 is made up of 14 amino acids. Germline CDR1 is LNHDA and CDR2 is SQIVND (reference sequence).

This chain connects TRBV5-1 to TRBJ1-4; D gene unclear. The CDR3 runs 14 residues. CDR1 is SGHRS and CDR2 is YFSETQ in the germline V gene. Trimming took off 6 bases at V and 5 bases at J, with 14 bases between the two ends. This CDR3 is CASNADLENEKLFF. DNA of the CDR3: TGCGCCAGCAACGCTGATCTCGAGAATGAAAAACTGTTTTTT.

This clonotype was counted between two and nine times. The chain has TRBV7-2 and TRBJ1-6; D ambiguous. The germline V and J ends were trimmed by 5 bases and 6 bases, with 8 bases remaining between them. The V gene's germline CDR1 is SGHTA and CDR2 FQGNSA. The CDR3 contains 13 residues. For the CDR3, the DNA is TGTGCCAGCAGCGCAGCGGTTAATTCACCCCTCCACTTT. Its translation: CASSAAVNSPLHF.

The V call is TRBV12-3 or TRBV12-4, the J call TRBJ2-2; D is unclear. The V and J ends lost 7 bases and 3 bases respectively, with 12 bases between them. CDR3 length: 14 residues. This CDR3 is CASTRLGDTGELFF. CDR3 DNA: TGTGCCAGCACTCGCCTTGGGGACACCGGGGAGCTGTTTTTT.

The chain is built from TRBV13 and TRBJ2-5; D not resolved. The CDR3 sequence is 14 residues long. Per the germline V gene, CDR1 is PRHDT and CDR2 is FYEKMQ (reference sequence). Trimming removed 5 bases at V and 1 base at J, with 11 bases between. The CDR3 coding sequence is TGTGCCAGCAGCAAAGTGTACAGCCAAGAGACCCAGTACTTC. It encodes CASSKVYSQETQYF.

V usage is TRBV2 and J usage is TRBJ2-1; 7 nucleotides match TRBD1. This CDR3 region has 17 residues. With 6 bases clipped from V and 0 bases from J, the junction kept 11 bases outside the gene matches. CDR1 and CDR2 (germline): SNHLY, FYNNEI. DNA for the CDR3: TGTGCCAGCAGCTCCACAGGGGACGCGATCTCCTACAATGAGCAGTTCTTC. It codes for CASSSTGDAISYNEQFF.

The CDR3 spells CASSLEGRSEQYF. The CDR3 DNA follows: TGTGCCAGCAGCTTAGAGGGGCGGTCCGAGCAGTACTTC. The chain links TRBV7-8 to TRBJ2-7; TRBD1 is a possible D gene (5 bases). Germline assignment: CDR1 SGHVS and CDR2 FQNEAQ. Deletions cut 1 base from V and 6 bases from J, with 10 bases between. The CDR3 loop spans 13 amino acids.